The rows below give T cell receptor beta chains drawn from one sample of a study of identical twins. TCRdb re-derived calls from the 5' RACE reads in MiXCR, one entry per CDR3 protein. This sample has 500,000 to 600,000 distinct CDR3 sequences, with approximately 22% found just once. These data also featured in a second study, about T cells expressing NK-cell markers.

The specimen was CD4+ T cells sorted from blood. These receptors were obtained from a woman between 18 and 29 years old in good health. CDR3s include the opening cysteine and the closing phenylalanine or tryptophan. A D gene is named only where the DNA matches it firmly. Some rows mark clone size as missing; the rest say once, few, many or name a class of expanded clone.

len: 12
v_gene: TRBV12-3/TRBV12-4
d_gene: NA
j_gene: TRBJ2-3
abundance: few
CDR3aa: CASNTIEGTQYF
CDR3nt: TGTGCCAGCAACACTATAGAGGGTACGCAGTATTTT

len: 15
v_gene: TRBV6-1
d_gene: NA
j_gene: TRBJ1-6
abundance: NA
CDR3aa: CASSEAGAYNSPLHF
CDR3nt: TGTGCCAGCAGTGAAGCGGGGGCCTATAATTCACCCCTCCACTTT

len: 15
v_gene: TRBV4-3
d_gene: NA
j_gene: TRBJ1-1
abundance: few
CDR3aa: CASSQAGWRDAEAFF
CDR3nt: TGCGCCAGCAGCCAAGCCGGATGGAGGGACGCTGAAGCTTTCTTT

len: 15
v_gene: TRBV3-1
d_gene: TRBD2
j_gene: TRBJ2-1
abundance: NA
CDR3aa: CASSQEASGAKEQFF
CDR3nt: TGTGCCAGCAGCCAAGAGGCTAGCGGGGCGAAAGAGCAGTTCTTC

len: 15
v_gene: TRBV12-3/TRBV12-4
d_gene: NA
j_gene: TRBJ2-7
abundance: NA
CDR3aa: CASSLAGISSYEQYF
CDR3nt: TGTGCCAGCAGTTTAGCCGGGATTTCATCCTACGAGCAGTACTTC

len: 17
v_gene: TRBV29-1
d_gene: TRBD2
j_gene: TRBJ2-1
abundance: NA
CDR3aa: CSVREDRLAGVTYEQFF
CDR3nt: TGCAGCGTTCGAGAGGACAGGTTAGCGGGAGTAACCTATGAGCAGTTCTTC

len: 12
v_gene: TRBV19
d_gene: NA
j_gene: TRBJ1-1
abundance: NA
CDR3aa: CASSIATARAFF
CDR3nt: TGTGCCAGTAGTATAGCGACAGCACGAGCTTTCTTT

len: 15
v_gene: TRBV10-2
d_gene: TRBD2
j_gene: TRBJ2-2
abundance: few
CDR3aa: CASRRAGEDTGELFF
CDR3nt: TGCGCCAGCAGGAGAGCGGGGGAGGACACCGGGGAGCTGTTTTTT

len: 15
v_gene: TRBV3-1
d_gene: NA
j_gene: TRBJ1-1
abundance: NA
CDR3aa: CATCPRRGRSTEAFF
CDR3nt: TGTGCCACCTGCCCGCGGAGAGGGCGAAGCACTGAAGCTTTCTTT

len: 15
v_gene: TRBV7-9
d_gene: TRBD1
j_gene: TRBJ1-1
abundance: few
CDR3aa: CASRKNTGAQADAFF
CDR3nt: TGTGCCAGCAGGAAGAATACAGGGGCCCAGGCCGATGCTTTCTTT

len: 16
v_gene: TRBV6-5
d_gene: TRBD2
j_gene: TRBJ2-1
abundance: NA
CDR3aa: CASSYSALAGNNEQFF
CDR3nt: TGTGCCAGCAGTTACTCCGCACTAGCGGGAAACAATGAGCAGTTCTTC

len: 15
v_gene: TRBV6-5
d_gene: NA
j_gene: TRBJ1-3
abundance: few
CDR3aa: CASSYRTASGNTIYF
CDR3nt: TGTGCCAGCAGTTACCGGACAGCCTCTGGAAACACCATATATTTT

len: 17
v_gene: TRBV23-1
d_gene: NA
j_gene: TRBJ1-1
abundance: NA
CDR3aa: CASSLQSPGAPDKGAFF
CDR3nt: TGCGCCAGCAGTCTTCAATCGCCGGGGGCGCCGGATAAAGGCGCTTTCTTT

len: 12
v_gene: TRBV7-2
d_gene: NA
j_gene: TRBJ2-1
abundance: few
CDR3aa: CASSLGLRAQFF
CDR3nt: TGTGCCAGCAGCTTAGGATTAAGGGCTCAGTTCTTC

len: 14
v_gene: TRBV18
d_gene: TRBD1
j_gene: TRBJ2-7
abundance: once
CDR3aa: CASFRDRAPGEQYF
CDR3nt: TGTGCCAGCTTCCGGGACAGGGCCCCCGGAGAGCAGTACTTC

len: 11
v_gene: TRBV10-3
d_gene: NA
j_gene: TRBJ1-2
abundance: few
CDR3aa: CATSQDYGYTF
CDR3nt: TGTGCCACTAGTCAGGACTATGGCTACACCTTC

len: 14
v_gene: TRBV4-3
d_gene: NA
j_gene: TRBJ2-7
abundance: few
CDR3aa: CASSQDSRVGEQYF
CDR3nt: TGCGCCAGCAGCCAAGATTCGAGAGTGGGAGAGCAGTACTTC

len: 14
v_gene: TRBV6-1
d_gene: NA
j_gene: TRBJ1-2
abundance: few
CDR3aa: CASSERQKPYGYTF
CDR3nt: TGTGCCAGCAGTGAAAGACAGAAACCGTATGGCTACACCTTC

len: 15
v_gene: TRBV12-3/TRBV12-4
d_gene: NA
j_gene: TRBJ1-4
abundance: few
CDR3aa: CASSLDGTLGEKLFF
CDR3nt: TGTGCCAGCAGTTTAGATGGGACTTTAGGTGAAAAACTGTTTTTT

len: 17
v_gene: TRBV5-5
d_gene: NA
j_gene: TRBJ1-4
abundance: NA
CDR3aa: CASSLGYSWGQGEKLFF
CDR3nt: TGTGCCAGCAGCTTGGGGTATTCTTGGGGCCAAGGCGAAAAACTGTTTTTT

len: 14
v_gene: TRBV6-1
d_gene: NA
j_gene: TRBJ2-1
abundance: few
CDR3aa: CARSSGNSYNEQFF
CDR3nt: TGTGCCAGGAGTAGCGGAAACTCCTACAATGAGCAGTTCTTC

len: 14
v_gene: TRBV20-1
d_gene: NA
j_gene: TRBJ2-2
abundance: few
CDR3aa: CSARVGGGTGELFF
CDR3nt: TGCAGTGCTAGAGTTGGGGGTGGAACCGGGGAGCTGTTTTTT

len: 14
v_gene: TRBV7-2
d_gene: TRBD1
j_gene: TRBJ1-2
abundance: once
CDR3aa: CASSLLTGYYGYTF
CDR3nt: TGTGCCAGCAGCTTATTGACAGGGTACTATGGCTACACCTTC

len: 17
v_gene: TRBV19
d_gene: TRBD2
j_gene: TRBJ2-3
abundance: NA
CDR3aa: CASSTPLGSGGTDTQYF
CDR3nt: TGTGCCAGTAGTACCCCCCTGGGTAGCGGGGGAACAGATACGCAGTATTTT

len: 15
v_gene: TRBV6-1
d_gene: NA
j_gene: TRBJ2-1
abundance: many
CDR3aa: CASFGLGGAYNEQFF
CDR3nt: TGTGCCAGCTTCGGTCTCGGCGGGGCCTACAATGAGCAGTTCTTC

len: 14
v_gene: TRBV28
d_gene: NA
j_gene: TRBJ1-3
abundance: many
CDR3aa: CASGGVNSGNTIYF
CDR3nt: TGTGCCTCGGGAGGTGTCAACTCTGGAAACACCATATATTTT

len: 11
v_gene: TRBV11-2
d_gene: NA
j_gene: TRBJ2-7
abundance: few
CDR3aa: CASRKHYEQYF
CDR3nt: TGTGCCAGCAGGAAACACTACGAGCAGTACTTC

len: 13
v_gene: TRBV27
d_gene: NA
j_gene: TRBJ2-7
abundance: NA
CDR3aa: CASSLLSRVEQYF
CDR3nt: TGTGCCAGCAGTTTATTATCCAGGGTAGAGCAGTACTTC

len: 16
v_gene: TRBV10-2
d_gene: NA
j_gene: TRBJ2-1
abundance: NA
CDR3aa: CASSKRQGVMVNEQFF
CDR3nt: TGCGCCAGCAGTAAGAGGCAGGGAGTGATGGTCAATGAGCAGTTCTTC

len: 16
v_gene: TRBV7-9
d_gene: TRBD1
j_gene: TRBJ1-6
abundance: NA
CDR3aa: CASSLKVNRGGSPLHF
CDR3nt: TGTGCCAGCAGCTTAAAAGTGAACAGGGGAGGTTCACCCCTCCACTTT

len: 15
v_gene: TRBV1
d_gene: NA
j_gene: TRBJ2-1
abundance: NA
CDR3aa: CTSSPGRRSYNEQFF
CDR3nt: TGCACCAGCAGCCCCGGGAGGCGCTCCTACAATGAGCAGTTCTTC

len: 12
v_gene: TRBV13
d_gene: NA
j_gene: TRBJ2-2
abundance: few
CDR3aa: CASSLVASRLFF
CDR3nt: TGTGCCAGCAGCTTAGTGGCATCCCGGCTGTTTTTT

len: 15
v_gene: TRBV7-9
d_gene: NA
j_gene: TRBJ2-5
abundance: NA
CDR3aa: CASGDLERSQETQYF
CDR3nt: TGTGCCAGCGGGGATCTGGAGCGATCTCAAGAGACCCAGTACTTC

len: 15
v_gene: TRBV12-3/TRBV12-4
d_gene: TRBD1
j_gene: TRBJ2-7
abundance: few
CDR3aa: CASTIMQGAKYEQYF
CDR3nt: TGTGCCAGCACCATAATGCAGGGGGCGAAATACGAGCAGTACTTC

len: 12
v_gene: TRBV27
d_gene: NA
j_gene: TRBJ1-5
abundance: many
CDR3aa: CASRSLGQPQHF
CDR3nt: TGTGCCAGCCGTTCGTTGGGTCAGCCCCAGCATTTT

len: 15
v_gene: TRBV4-3
d_gene: TRBD2
j_gene: TRBJ2-7
abundance: few
CDR3aa: CASSQDLAGGYEQYF
CDR3nt: TGCGCCAGCAGCCAAGATCTAGCGGGAGGATACGAGCAGTACTTC

len: 15
v_gene: TRBV5-1
d_gene: TRBD2
j_gene: TRBJ2-5
abundance: few
CDR3aa: CASSFSGTSEETQYF
CDR3nt: TGCGCCAGCAGCTTTTCCGGGACTAGCGAAGAGACCCAGTACTTC

len: 17
v_gene: TRBV7-9
d_gene: TRBD2
j_gene: TRBJ2-1
abundance: NA
CDR3aa: CASSLAPGLVRLSEQFF
CDR3nt: TGTGCCAGCAGCTTAGCTCCGGGACTAGTACGTCTCAGTGAGCAGTTCTTC

len: 15
v_gene: TRBV20-1
d_gene: NA
j_gene: TRBJ2-3
abundance: few
CDR3aa: CSAADAGLGTDTQYF
CDR3nt: TGCAGTGCCGCAGATGCGGGCCTAGGGACAGATACGCAGTATTTT

len: 14
v_gene: TRBV11-3
d_gene: TRBD2
j_gene: TRBJ2-1
abundance: NA
CDR3aa: CASSHSGMYNEQSF
CDR3nt: TGTGCCAGCAGCCATAGCGGGATGTACAATGAGCAGTCCTTC